Presented here are 26 T cell receptor beta chains from one specimen sequenced in a study of post-analysis software for immune sequencing data. Study-wide points: TRBV segments more frequent in patients than in controls numbered roughly 5 and included TRBV5-6, TRBV5-1 and TRBV20-1.

Their specific antigens are unknown. cDNA libraries of TCR beta carried unique molecular identifiers. TCRdb ran MiXCR on the PCR reads and lists one entry per CDR3 protein. The sample includes some 890,000 distinct CDR3 sequences, approximately 53% of them seen just once. The sequencing sample was made of blood. These receptors all stem from a girl aged 5-17 years with multiple sclerosis.

The genes are TRBV5-1 and TRBJ2-7, with TRBD2 matching over 9 bases. Germline loops: CDR1 SGHRS, CDR2 YFSETQ. The CDR3 is made up of 16 amino acids. V dropped 0 bases and J dropped 4; count of bases not matched to a gene: 8. The CDR3: CASSLGDSGGRYEQYF. The CDR3 DNA sequence: TGCGCCAGCAGCTTGGGTGATAGCGGGGGAAGGTACGAGCAGTACTTC. The complete variable domain, with remaining parts taken from reference TRBV5-1 and TRBJ2-7, reads KAGVTQTPRYLIKTRGQQVTLSCSPISGHRSVSWYQQTPGQGLQFLFEYFSETQRNKGNFPGRFSGRQFSNSRSEMNVSTLELGDSALYLCASSLGDSGGRYEQYFGPGTRLTVT.

The J gene is TRBJ2-5, the V gene TRBV28; 9 bases are a match to TRBD1. Gene TRBJ2-7 matches the end of the DNA better, so the J call may be wrong. The CDR3 spans 16 residues. Per the germline V gene, CDR1 is MDHEN and CDR2 is SYDVKM. The CDR3 loop reads CASSFPPGQGRNEQYF. The CDR3 DNA reads TGTGCCAGCAGTTTTCCCCCGGGACAGGGTAGGAACGAGCAGTACTTC.

The chain has TRBV7-9 and TRBJ2-4; tentative D call: TRBD2 (7 bases). The CDR3 is made up of 15 amino acids. With 4 bases removed from V and 4 bases from J, the gap between germline ends came to 14 bases. Germline CDR1 is SEHNR and CDR2 is FQNEAQ (reference sequence). The DNA for the CDR3 is TGTGCCAGCAGCTCCTCAGGGGAGGGAAAAAACATTCAGTACTTC. This codes for CASSSSGEGKNIQYF.

CDR3 nucleotide sequence: TGTGCCATCAGTGAGTACGCGGGACAGGGGGCTCAGCCCCAGCATTTT. Translation gives CAISEYAGQGAQPQHF. The rearrangement links TRBV10-3 to TRBJ1-5, with 12 bases fitting TRBD1. Per germline, CDR1 ENHRY and CDR2 SYGVKD. The CDR3 runs to 16 residues. The junction had 4 bases not matched to a gene; V was cut back by 1 base and J by 6 bases.

The genes are TRBV20-1 and TRBJ2-7; 8 bases fit TRBD2. The DNA end lines up better with TRBJ2-5; the J call may be wrong. The CDR3 contains 16 residues. The germline CDR1 and CDR2 sequences are DFQATT and SNEGSKA (reference sequence). The CDR3 region has the DNA TGCAGTGCTACGGGCGGGAGGAGGAATGCCGGGGAGACCCAGTACTTC. This gives the protein CSATGGRRNAGETQYF.

This chain uses TRBV12-3 or TRBV12-4 with TRBJ2-1; maybe TRBD2 (6 bases). The V and J ends lost 6 bases and 7 bases respectively, with 10 bases between them. This CDR3 has 12 amino acids. The CDR3 bases are TGTGCCAGCAGAATTCGGGGGAATGAGCAGTTCTTC. As protein: CASRIRGNEQFF.

This clonotype was seen only a few times. This chain uses TRBV4-1 with TRBJ2-7, with D tentatively TRBD1 (6 bases). Trimming cost V 3 bases and J 2 bases, with 14 bases left between them. The CDR3 loop spans 15 amino acids. In germline, CDR1 is MGHRA, CDR2 YSYEKL. CDR3 residues: CASSHEPGHTYEQYF. DNA for the CDR3: TGCGCCAGCAGCCACGAGCCGGGACACACCTACGAGCAGTACTTC.

The chain joins TRBV29-1 to TRBJ2-3; TRBD2 might be the D (5 bases). The CDR3 spans 13 residues. Germline lookup yields CDR1 SQVTM and CDR2 ANQGSEA. The chain's CDR3 is CQVASRRTDTQYF. For the CDR3, the DNA is TGCCAAGTGGCTAGCCGACGCACAGATACGCAGTATTTT.

This clonotype was observed a handful of times. The chain carries TRBV5-1 and TRBJ2-7; perhaps TRBD1 as D (5 bases). This CDR3 region has 16 residues. V was shortened by 0 bases and J by 3 bases, with 16 bases between the two germline ends. In germline, CDR1 is SGHRS, CDR2 YFSETQ. CDR3 in amino acids: CASSLARAPDNYEQYF. CDR3 bases: TGCGCCAGCAGCTTGGCCAGGGCTCCAGACAACTACGAGCAGTACTTC.

The chain couples TRBV25-1 to TRBJ2-5; TRBD2 aligns across 7 bases. With the DNA end fitting TRBJ2-7 better, the J assignment may be wrong. CDR3 length: 16 amino acids. Per the germline V gene, CDR1 is MGHDK and CDR2 is SYGVNS. The CDR3 DNA sequence: TGTGCCAGCAGTGAATTAGGCGCGGGGGAAGGATACGAGCAGTACTTC. This sequence encodes CASSELGAGEGYEQYF.

The genes are TRBV20-1 and TRBJ1-4; D gene uncertain. V was shortened by 6 bases and J by 8 bases, with 16 bases between the two germline ends. The CDR3 runs to 13 residues. Germline V gene sequence: CDR1 DFQATT, CDR2 SNEGSKA (reference sequence). The DNA of the CDR3 is TGCAGTGCGAAGAGGCCTAACGGGGAAAAACTGTTTTTT. It is translated as CSAKRPNGEKLFF.

CDR3 sequence reads: CASSPRWTNNYEQYF. CDR3 nucleotide sequence: TGTGCCAGCAGCCCACGGTGGACTAATAACTACGAGCAGTACTTC. The chain links TRBV6-5 to TRBJ2-5, with D possibly TRBD2 on 6 matching bases. Near its end, the DNA agrees better with TRBJ2-7, so the J call may be wrong. This CDR3 is 15 amino acids long. Germline CDR1 and CDR2: MNHEY and SVGAGI.

The chain couples TRBV6-5 to TRBJ2-2; 9 bases match TRBD2. This CDR3 is 14 amino acids long. With V trimmed by 7 bases and J by 6 bases, 6 bases remained unmatched. Germline-derived CDR1 and CDR2 are MNHEY and SVGAGI. As DNA, the CDR3 is TGTGCCAGCAAAGTAGCGGGGGCGGCCGGGGAGCTGTTTTTT. It yields the protein CASKVAGAAGELFF.

The chain uses TRBV9 and TRBJ2-5; possible D gene TRBD2, 6 bases. V lost 0 bases and J 1 base, leaving 10 bases between the germline ends. The CDR3 loop spans 15 amino acids. Germline CDR1 and CDR2: SGDLS and YYNGEE. The CDR3 is CASSVGTTLQETQYF. The CDR3, as DNA: TGTGCCAGCAGCGTAGGGACTACCCTCCAAGAGACCCAGTACTTC.

The chain uses TRBV14 and TRBJ2-3; D is undetermined. This CDR3 region has 15 residues. V was pared by 1 base and J by 2 bases, with 10 bases between. CDR1 is SGHDN, CDR2 FVKESK, per germline. The CDR3 region has the DNA TGTGCCAGCAGCCAAGGGCGGTGGATCACAGATACGCAGTATTTT. Encoded protein: CASSQGRWITDTQYF. Full variable domain (remainder filled in from reference TRBV14 and TRBJ2-3): EAGVTQFPSHSVIEKGQTVTLRCDPISGHDNLYWYRRVMGKEIKFLLHFVKESKQDESGMPNNRFLAERTGGTYSTLKVQPAELEDSGVYFCASSQGRWITDTQYFGPGTRLTVL.

This clonotype was seen more than once but under ten times. This chain connects TRBV5-1 to TRBJ2-7; tentative D call: TRBD1 (6 bases). V gave up 4 bases and J gave up 1 base, with 12 bases separating them. The germline V gene encodes CDR1 SGHRS and CDR2 YFSETQ. The CDR3 has 14 residues. CDR3 region: CASSPQDRSYEQYF. Here the CDR3 DNA reads TGCGCCAGCAGCCCCCAGGACAGATCCTACGAGCAGTACTTC.

The V and J genes are TRBV7-3 and TRBJ1-4, with no clear D. CDR1 SGHTA and CDR2 FQGTGA come from the germline V gene. The V and J ends lost 2 bases and 2 bases respectively, with 9 bases between them. The CDR3 length is 15 residues. In DNA form, the CDR3 reads TGTGCCAGCAGCTTAGAGGTTGGGACTAATGAAAAACTGTTTTTT. Protein: CASSLEVGTNEKLFF.

This clonotype was detected a few times. V gene TRBV12-3 or TRBV12-4 combines with J gene TRBJ1-1; TRBD1 is a possible D gene (6 bases). V was shortened by 6 bases and J by 1 base, with 15 bases between the two germline ends. This CDR3 has 15 amino acids. In DNA, the CDR3 is TGTGCCAGCAGGTCTAGGGGGGGCCGGAACACTGAAGCTTTCTTT. Translating gives CASRSRGGRNTEAFF.

The chain carries TRBV5-1 and TRBJ2-1; weak D call: TRBD2 (6 bases). This CDR3 contains 15 residues. V shed 5 bases and J shed 2 bases, with 14 bases lying between them. Germline lookup yields CDR1 SGHRS and CDR2 YFSETQ. The CDR3 is CASSGSGGTYNEQFF. As DNA, the CDR3 is TGCGCCAGCAGTGGTAGTGGAGGGACCTACAATGAGCAGTTCTTC. Full variable domain (remainder filled in from reference TRBV5-1 and TRBJ2-1): KAGVTQTPRYLIKTRGQQVTLSCSPISGHRSVSWYQQTPGQGLQFLFEYFSETQRNKGNFPGRFSGRQFSNSRSEMNVSTLELGDSALYLCASSGSGGTYNEQFFGPGTRLTVL.

This clonotype has a handful of counts. The chain couples TRBV2 to TRBJ2-7; D not resolved. The V gene's germline CDR1 is SNHLY and CDR2 FYNNEI. The CDR3 runs to 11 residues. V was shortened by 2 bases and J by 6 bases, with 5 bases between the two germline ends. The CDR3 loop reads CASSESGEQYF. The CDR3 DNA is TGTGCCAGCAGTGAATCGGGCGAGCAGTACTTC.

This chain joins TRBV7-2 and TRBJ2-1; a possible D gene is TRBD1 (7 bases). V lost 1 base and J 9 bases, leaving 16 bases between the germline ends. This CDR3 contains 15 residues. Germline V gives CDR1 SGHTA, CDR2 FQGNSA. Here the CDR3 reads CASSLVAAQGGEQFF. In DNA, the CDR3 is TGTGCCAGCAGCTTAGTGGCGGCTCAGGGGGGTGAGCAGTTCTTC.

This clonotype was seen only a few times. The CDR3 region is CSATLAGVGYEQYF. In DNA form, the CDR3 reads TGCAGTGCTACCCTAGCGGGGGTCGGGTACGAGCAGTACTTC. The chain combines TRBV20-1 with TRBJ2-7; 10 bases agree with TRBD2. Trimming cost V 4 bases and J 4 bases; bases outside gene matches: 7. Germline CDR1 DFQATT, CDR2 SNEGSKA (reference sequence). This CDR3 has 14 residues.

This clonotype was picked up a small number of times. J is TRBJ2-7 and V is TRBV5-1, with 10 bases identical to TRBD2. V gave up 4 bases and J gave up 3 bases; unmatched junction bases: 10. The V gene's germline CDR1 is SGHRS and CDR2 YFSETQ. This CDR3 spans 16 amino acids. The CDR3 bases are TGCGCCAGCAGCGCTGGTACTAGCGGGGATGTCTACGAGCAGTACTTC. Translated, it gives CASSAGTSGDVYEQYF. The full variable domain, in which reference TRBV5-1 and TRBJ2-7 provide the parts outside the CDR3, is KAGVTQTPRYLIKTRGQQVTLSCSPISGHRSVSWYQQTPGQGLQFLFEYFSETQRNKGNFPGRFSGRQFSNSRSEMNVSTLELGDSALYLCASSAGTSGDVYEQYFGPGTRLTVT.

The chain couples TRBV5-1 to TRBJ2-3, with 12 positions matching TRBD2. Trimming removed 4 bases from V and 4 bases from J; junction bases left unmatched: 7. The V gene's germline CDR1 is SGHRS and CDR2 YFSETQ. CDR3 size: 16 residues. CDR3 nucleotides: TGCGCCAGCAGCCCCCGACTAGCGGGAGTATCAGATACGCAGTATTTT. Its protein is CASSPRLAGVSDTQYF.

This chain uses TRBV16 with TRBJ1-5; D is unclear. The CDR3 totals 18 residues. The germline V gene has CDR1 KGHSY and CDR2 FQNENV. Trimming stripped 0 bases from V and 0 bases from J, with 15 bases between. CDR3 sequence reads: CASSQSIGLFLSNQPQHF. For the CDR3, the DNA is TGTGCCAGCAGCCAATCGATAGGTCTGTTCCTTAGCAATCAGCCCCAGCATTTT.

In this sample, this clonotype turned up a few times. The chain is built from TRBV12-3 or TRBV12-4 and TRBJ2-1; 9 bases fit TRBD2. The V segment lost 2 bases and the J segment 7 bases; nucleotides outside the gene matches: 6. CDR3 size: 15 residues. CDR3 residues: CASSLIGGRGNEQFF. The CDR3 DNA follows: TGTGCCAGCAGTTTAATTGGCGGGAGGGGGAATGAGCAGTTCTTC.